This T cell receptor beta chain was sequenced during a study of blood T cell repertoires in COVID-19. V was shortened by 2 bases and J by 5 bases, with 12 bases between the two germline ends. CDR3 size: 14 residues. CDR1 and CDR2 from the germline V gene are SNHLY and FYNNEI. In the original processing: Amplified reference gene primers provided the basis for estimating nucleated cell counts. TCRdb's copy holds only in-frame clones and misses some; the assay was immunoSEQ multiplex PCR. That table furnishes V, J and clone size, whereas the DNA furnished D and trimming. The sample includes under 75,000 clones, less than 75% seen only once; the top ten take roughly 18%.

Sequencing was carried out using peripheral blood. The chain combines TRBV2 with TRBJ2-5; D call uncertain. This clonotype originated in a woman between 45 and 60 years old with active or convalescent COVID-19. The chain's CDR3 is CASSEMGVEETQYF. The CDR3 DNA sequence: TGTGCCAGCAGTGAAATGGGCGTTGAGGAGACCCAGTACTTC.